The next 5 T cell receptor beta chains were all read from a single sample in a study of response to subunit inactivated influenza vaccine. TCRdb used MiXCR to reprocess the RT-PCR reads, holding one entry per CDR3 protein. This sample carries around 760,000 distinct CDR3 sequences, 14% of them seen once, and the ten largest clones take approximately 7%. Sequencing was performed on PBMCs from blood, taken approximately 15 days before vaccination. These receptors came from a man aged 45 to 65 who received an inactivated influenza vaccine.

V is TRBV18 and J is TRBJ2-7, with 10 positions matching TRBD2. CDR3 length: 13 amino acids. The junction had 2 bases not matched to a gene; V was cut back by 4 bases and J by 5 bases. Germline V gene data show CDR1 as KGHSH and CDR2 as LQKENI. Here the CDR3 reads CASSQGLANEQYF. In DNA form, the CDR3 reads TGTGCCAGCTCACAGGGACTAGCGAACGAGCAGTACTTC.

In this sample, this clonotype turned up a few times. J is TRBJ1-5 and V is TRBV5-1; a weak D match, TRBD1 (6 bases). The CDR3 loop spans 15 amino acids. V lost 1 base to trimming and J lost 1 base, with 9 bases between them. Germline V gene sequence: CDR1 SGHRS, CDR2 YFSETQ. In DNA, the CDR3 is TGCGCCAGCAGCTTGTCAGGGGCAAGCAATCAGCCCCAGCATTTT. It yields the protein CASSLSGASNQPQHF.

The table lists this clonotype with a few counts. The gene calls are TRBV7-2 and TRBJ2-1; possibly TRBD1 or TRBD2 for D (5 bases each). The CDR3 loop spans 15 amino acids. Germline loops: CDR1 SGHTA, CDR2 FQGNSA. V was pared by 0 bases and J by 7 bases, with 13 bases between. The CDR3 sequence: CASSLAGSGGNEQFF. The CDR3 region has the DNA TGTGCCAGCAGCTTAGCGGGGAGTGGGGGAAATGAGCAGTTCTTC.

This clonotype was found a few times. The rearrangement joins TRBV24-1 to TRBJ2-2; TRBD2 matches at 7 bases. V shed 1 base, J shed 4 bases, and the junction held 2 bases outside the gene matches. In germline, CDR1 is KGHDR, CDR2 SFDVKD. The CDR3 covers 15 residues. Here the CDR3 reads CATSDFASGTGELFF. CDR3 coding DNA: TGTGCCACCAGTGATTTTGCTAGCGGCACCGGGGAGCTGTTTTTT.

The V and J genes are TRBV27 and TRBJ2-5, with D possibly matching TRBD2 (6 bases). The V gene's germline CDR1 is MNHEY and CDR2 SMNVEV (reference sequence). V was shortened by 0 bases and J by 2 bases, with 13 bases between the two germline ends. This CDR3 is 16 amino acids long. CDR3 residues: CASSLSIPSVQETQYF. The CDR3 nucleotides are TGTGCCAGCAGTTTATCGATCCCTAGCGTTCAAGAGACCCAGTACTTC.